One TCR beta chain is described in this entry. This clone was seen at least ten times. What this receptor recognizes is not known. Base quality data are lacking; no much larger clone is found one base away. This entry is derived from a study of PD-1 blockade in classical Hodgkin lymphoma (dated by TCRdb to 2020 to 2021). Regarding the study in general: Nivolumab dosing was 3 mg/kg intravenously every 2 weeks, continuing until either disease progression or unacceptable toxicity. To define a peripheral blood immune signature of response to PD-1 blockade in classical Hodgkin lymphoma, the study combined TCR beta sequencing with CyTOF. Summary of the overall study and its limitations: By C4D1, a significant rise was seen in CD4+ TCR diversity but not in CD8+ TCR diversity (p=0.0027 vs p=0.16), and the rise was most apparent among complete responders (p=0.02). Patients starting nivolumab less than 1 year after ASCT had lower diversity and were excluded from later analyses to avoid confounding by immune reconstitution. The study was limited to a single clinical trial cohort, and causes of repertoire differences, possibly disease activity or prior therapy, remained undefined. Among trial patients, those achieving complete response had baseline diversity similar to that of newly diagnosed patients, while diversity was significantly lower in partial responders and progressors. Baseline TCR diversity was reported as lower in newly diagnosed patients than in healthy donors, and lower still in relapsed/refractory patients.

This specimen's time point label, interpreted: cycle 2 day 1 (C2D1) of nivolumab. Every trial patient had relapsed after autologous stem cell transplantation, and cohorts A, B and C differed in prior brentuximab vedotin exposure. The trial cohort was composed of approximately 56 patients with relapsed/refractory classical Hodgkin lymphoma, for whom complete response, partial response or progressive disease was recorded as best overall response. In the multi-cohort phase II CheckMate 205 trial, trial patients received single-agent nivolumab. An independent review committee assessed best overall response by applying the 2007 International Working Group response criteria. Trial PBMCs were collected immediately before nivolumab initiation (C1D1) and during therapy at cycle 2 day 1 and cycle 4 day 1. Peripheral blood was collected in 8 mL Vacutainer Cell Preparation Tubes, from which PBMCs were isolated by centrifugation and then cryopreserved.

In the germline V gene, CDR1 corresponds to LGHNT and CDR2 to FRNRAP. V sheds 2 bases and J sheds 2 bases, leaving 6 bases between their ends. The CDR3, cysteine through phenylalanine, is 13 amino acids long. Left in the record is the CDR3 DNA by itself, 39 bases read in frame from the first base. The Qiagen DNeasy kit was used to extract genomic DNA from unsorted PBMCs and from the negatively selected CD4+ and CD8+ fractions. TCR beta CDR3 regions were amplified by immunoSEQ multiplex PCR using primers annealing to V and J segments. A synthetic immune receptor repertoire was used to minimize amplification bias, and remaining bias was computationally removed after sequencing. The published analysis was carried out like this. Repertoire diversity was quantified as the Shannon entropy index using custom Python scripts. The unsorted, CD4+ and CD8+ repertoires were each analyzed separately, with the exception of combined analyses, where CD4+ and CD8+ sequences were merged in silico. Clonal expansion was defined as a frequency increase of at least 2-fold after treatment compared with C1D1, and clones undetected at baseline were assigned a pseudocount of 0.5. Clones with 0 or 1 copy at C1D1 were defined as singleton clones, while clones with 2 or more copies were defined as non-singleton clones. Clones expanded in unsorted samples were annotated as CD4+, CD8+ or unknown by matching protein sequences in sorted samples from the same patient. Wilcoxon tests on paired samples were used to test diversity changes from C1D1 to C4D1. TCRdb took this table from immuneACCESS and kept in-frame rearrangements with V and J called. Such tables lack part of the clones; where checked against another copy, unresolved V genes explain under half of the gap, and the rest is unexplained. V and J calls and clone size are as listed in that table; D and trimming were resolved from the DNA. The sample has roughly 70,000 clones on record, over 55% of them singletons. Clones ranked in the top ten supply 7.5% to 9.5% of the sample.

The chain links TRBV12-5 with TRBJ1-1, with the D gene call left open. The material sequenced was peripheral blood mononuclear cells (PBMCs), taken before the second cycle of nivolumab. The source is a human donor with classical Hodgkin lymphoma. In nucleotide form, the sequence is TGTGCTAGTGGTTTGTACGAAAACACTGAAGCTTTCTTT. It translates to CASGLYENTEAFF.